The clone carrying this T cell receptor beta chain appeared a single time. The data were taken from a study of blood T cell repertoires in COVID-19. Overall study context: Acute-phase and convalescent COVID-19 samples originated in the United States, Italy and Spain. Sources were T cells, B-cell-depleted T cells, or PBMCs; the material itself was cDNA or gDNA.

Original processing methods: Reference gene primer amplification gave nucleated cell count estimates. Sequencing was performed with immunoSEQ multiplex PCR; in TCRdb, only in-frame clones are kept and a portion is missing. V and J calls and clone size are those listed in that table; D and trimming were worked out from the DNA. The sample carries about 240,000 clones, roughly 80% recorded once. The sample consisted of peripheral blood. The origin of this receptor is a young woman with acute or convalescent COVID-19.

CDR3 bases: TGTGCCAGCAGCCAACCATCGCTAGTGTATCGCACCGGGGAGCTGTTTTTT. Amino acid sequence: CASSQPSLVYRTGELFF. This chain connects TRBV3-1 (or the pseudogene TRBV3-2) to TRBJ2-2, with D unclear. The CDR3 covers 17 residues. The V and J ends lost 2 bases and 4 bases respectively, with 17 bases between them. The germline V gene encodes CDR1 LGHDT and CDR2 YNNKEL (reference sequence).